This T cell receptor beta chain was identified in a study of cytomegalovirus exposure and HLA in healthy donors. V lost 5 bases and J lost 2; bases outside the gene matches: 3. Germline values: CDR1 MNHEY, CDR2 SVGAGI. The CDR3 is 14 residues long. Researchers ran the PCR with 60 Vbeta and 13 Jbeta primers. The protocol was immunoSEQ multiplex PCR, while the TCRdb copy is restricted to in-frame clones and leaves out a portion. The sample has some 97,000 clones, around three quarters seen once. A note on this clone: The antigen is undetermined.

Notes on the study in general: In an earlier analysis, productive rearrangement rates for most beta V segments clustered near 87% or 30%.

Material for sequencing was PBMCs. V is TRBV6-5 and J is TRBJ2-1, with 7 nucleotides matching TRBD2. The receptor comes from a woman in her forties or fifties in good health and CMV-seropositive. CDR3 sequence: CASSPSGTYNEQFF. DNA for the CDR3: TGTGCCAGCAGTCCCAGCGGGACCTACAATGAGCAGTTCTTC.